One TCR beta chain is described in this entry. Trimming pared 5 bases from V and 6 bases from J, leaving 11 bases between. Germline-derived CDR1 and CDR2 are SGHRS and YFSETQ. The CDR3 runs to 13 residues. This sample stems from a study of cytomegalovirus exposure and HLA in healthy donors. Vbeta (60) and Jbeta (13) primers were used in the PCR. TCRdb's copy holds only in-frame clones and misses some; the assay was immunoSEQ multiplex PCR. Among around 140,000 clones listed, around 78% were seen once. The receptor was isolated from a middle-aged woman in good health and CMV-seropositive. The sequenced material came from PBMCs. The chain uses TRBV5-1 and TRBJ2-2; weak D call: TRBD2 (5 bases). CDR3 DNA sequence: TGCGCCAGCAGAGCGGTAGCGCCCGGGGAGCTGTTTTTT. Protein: CASRAVAPGELFF.